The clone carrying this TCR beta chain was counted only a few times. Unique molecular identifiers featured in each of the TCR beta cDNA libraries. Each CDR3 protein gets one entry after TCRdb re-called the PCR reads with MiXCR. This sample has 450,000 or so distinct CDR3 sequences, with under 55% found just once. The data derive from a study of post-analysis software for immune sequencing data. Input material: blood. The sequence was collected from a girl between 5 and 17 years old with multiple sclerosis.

The CDR3 here is CASSYPKATGYYNEQFF. The CDR3 nucleotides read TGTGCCAGCAGTTATCCAAAAGCTACAGGGTACTACAATGAGCAGTTCTTC. The chain recombines TRBV6-2 or TRBV6-3 with TRBJ2-1; a weak D match, TRBD1 (6 bases). V was shortened by 3 bases and J by 3 bases, with 18 bases between the two germline ends. Germline assignment: CDR1 MNHEY and CDR2 SVGEGT. The length of the CDR3 is 17 residues.